This T cell receptor beta chain comes out of a study of blood T cells in healthy people across ages (dated by TCRdb to 2015 to 2017). Context from the whole study: In model experiments, template switching captured about one uniquely barcoded TCR beta cDNA molecule for every two T cells. Two additional independent replicas of 1 million unique cDNA reads from the same blood draw were analyzed for two donors (one aged 18 to 29 and one aged 80 or older). The donors were split into four age groups: young (average 16 years), middle-aged (roughly 40), aged (approximately 60) and long-lived (under 90). Using deep sequencing normalized with unique cDNA molecular identifiers, the study measured how TCR beta repertoire diversity changes with age. Results the study describes overall, beyond this receptor: Observed TCR beta diversity per million T cells fell roughly linearly with age, and a significant reduction was already apparent by age around 40. There was a strong correlation between observed TCR beta diversity and the percentage of naive T cells measured by flow cytometry. Compared with the aged group, the long-lived group had more naive CD4+ T cells, fewer expanded clones and increased TCR diversity, suggesting age selection. Conclusive comparison of naive and antigen-experienced compartments was prevented by the profiling of bulk unsorted PBMCs. Donor CMV infection status was unknown, potentially confounding age-related changes in expanded clonotypes. Total diversity estimates from one million sequenced T cells were considered lower bounds and underestimates.

To prepare the library, 5' RACE was applied. The run used an Illumina HiSeq 2500. A second PCR of about 6 to 12 cycles was run with a J-beta primer mix and a sample-barcoded 5' primer. A template-switch 5' adaptor carrying 12 random nucleotides introduced a unique molecular identifier onto each TCR beta cDNA molecule. Each sample yielded at least 3 million CDR3-containing paired-end reads. First-strand cDNA synthesis was performed from all RNA using the Mint cDNA synthesis kit, with priming by a TRBC-specific oligonucleotide. After uracil-DNA glycosylase treatment, a first 18-cycle PCR used universal primers M1SS and BC2_uni_R on all cDNA. In the source study's methods: For normalization, 1 million high-quality reads, each with a distinct molecular identifier, were randomly selected from each sample. Instead of being binned into consensus sequences, reads with shared molecular identifiers were discarded. CDR3 identification, clonotype clustering and error correction used MiTCR with a Q25 quality threshold and the strictest error-elimination algorithm. A nonparametric unseen species model using Euler transformation provided a lower-bound estimate of total TCR beta diversity. TCRdb reprocessed the public reads (quality trimming at Q25 with fastp, clone calling with MiXCR) and kept in-frame beta chains. All rows with the same CDR3 protein become a single entry with the most common DNA and genes. The V and J calls were not made by the authors but by TCRdb's processing. This sample holds around 820,000 distinct CDR3 sequences; 20% to 30% were observed only once. The biggest ten clones account for approximately 4% of the sample.

The roughly 38 donors, aged about 6 to 100 years, were systemically healthy Caucasian individuals from Russia. Ten milliliters of peripheral blood were collected from each donor into EDTA-treated Vacutainer tubes. Ficoll-Paque density-gradient centrifugation was used to isolate PBMCs, with at least 6 million obtained per sample. Trizol reagent was used to extract total RNA from PBMCs, with at least 6 micrograms per sample. For every donor, flow cytometry on a PBMC aliquot measured the percentage of naive CD45RAhigh/CD27high T cells. The junction shows trimming of 0 bases on V and 0 bases on J, plus 6 bases between the germline ends. The CDR3, from cysteine to phenylalanine, totals 15 residues. The kept DNA is CDR3 alone, 45 bases in frame from the first base. CDR1 and CDR2 were assigned from the germline V gene (reference sequence) as MNHEY and SMNVEV. This clonotype was seen a handful of times. This clone's antigen is unknown. Base qualities are missing; no much larger clone stands one base away.

These records were also assigned to another study, of T cells of mothers and their children. Taken from the second paper: The donors were nine systemically healthy Caucasian individuals, made up of three mothers and their six children. cDNA synthesis used all of the extracted RNA, with 1.5 ug of RNA in each 15 ul reaction. In the second PCR, the M1S primer introduced both the sample barcodes and 2-4 random nucleotides. Over 9.5 million TCR beta CDR3 reads came from each mother, compared with some 3.1 million reads from each child. Thymic selection shapes the output of TCR recombination in a similar way in related and unrelated pairs, and inherited differences have a minor effect. Related mother-child pairs always showed normalized repertoire overlap that was slightly higher than in unrelated mother-child pairs, though the difference was never significant. No persistent microchimeric T cell clones were found, with a detection sensitivity of approximately 100 clones per million clonotypes. To look for features that set related mother-child pairs apart from unrelated individuals, the researchers ran deep NGS to compare the TCR beta repertoires of mothers and children. On average, the children were approximately 11 +/- 4 years old, while the mothers were roughly 40 +/- 4 years old. After adapter ligation was performed with NEBNext reagents, the libraries were sequenced on an Illumina HiSeq 2000 with 100+100 nt paired-end reads. To prevent cross-contamination, the mother and child libraries were prepared a month apart and were sequenced in separate runs. Each donor had between about 450,000 and 2,100,000 distinct TCR beta clonotypes identified. Naive TCR beta clonotypes were estimated from low-frequency clonotypes matched to each donor's FACS-determined naive share, without sorting.

The V and J genes are TRBV27 and TRBJ2-4, with no D gene named confidently. This TCR derives from a boy between 10 and 17 years old in good health. Sequencing input: blood. In nucleotides, the sequence is TGTGCCAGCAGTTTATCGCGAGTAGCCAAAAACATTCAGTACTTC. It codes for CASSLSRVAKNIQYF.